This T cell receptor (beta chain) was identified in a study of molecular identifiers for immune sequencing clone quantification. Background on the study: RNA, taken in replicates from about 21,000 or 97,000 naive CD8 cells, was split five ways, with four sequenced.

Germline V gives CDR1 LGHNA, CDR2 YSLEER. The CDR3 is 16 residues long. MiXCR was run by TCRdb on the PCR reads, yielding one entry per CDR3 protein. The profile covers about half a million distinct CDR3 sequences, with about 25% appearing a single time and around 0.76% taken by the ten largest. The study's findings and limits: In naive cells, under 1% of molecules belonged to clones above 20 RNA copies, against over 97% in effector cells.

Regarding this clonotype: Its specificity is unknown. The junction departs from the called germline gene at one end, perhaps through a read error.

Using 10%, 30% or 50% RNA, naive CD8 libraries were derived from approximately 20,000 to 1,000,000 sorted cells. Naive CD8 T cell sorting was performed on the CD8+CD4-CCR7+CD45RA+ phenotype. The sample was naive CD8+ T cells from blood, with Jurkat cell RNA spiked in. The subset here: FACS-sorted CD8+CD4-CCR7+CD45RA+ naive T cells. The chain is built from TRBV4-3 and TRBJ2-7, with 12 bases aligning to TRBD1. This TCR came from a human donor in good health. Some libraries in this study had Jurkat cell RNA spiked in. CDR3 region: CACSFLPGQGAYEQYF. For the CDR3, the DNA is TGCGCCTGCAGCTTCCTCCCGGGACAGGGGGCTTACGAGCAGTACTTC.